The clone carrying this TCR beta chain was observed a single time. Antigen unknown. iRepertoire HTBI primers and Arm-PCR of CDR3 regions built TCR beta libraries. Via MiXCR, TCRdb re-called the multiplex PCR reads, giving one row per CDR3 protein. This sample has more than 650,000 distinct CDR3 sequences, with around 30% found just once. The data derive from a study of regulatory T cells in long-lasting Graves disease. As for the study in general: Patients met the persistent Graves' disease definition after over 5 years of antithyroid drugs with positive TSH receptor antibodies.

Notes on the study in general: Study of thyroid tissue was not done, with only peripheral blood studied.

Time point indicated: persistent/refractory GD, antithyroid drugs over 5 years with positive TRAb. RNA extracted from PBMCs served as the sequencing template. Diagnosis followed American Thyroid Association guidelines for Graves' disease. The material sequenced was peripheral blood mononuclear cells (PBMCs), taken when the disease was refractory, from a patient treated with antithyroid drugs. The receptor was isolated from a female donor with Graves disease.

In nucleotides, the CDR3 is TGCGCCAGCAGCCAAGATCCGATCTACAGGCCAGTGAACACTGAAGCTTTCTTT. It is translated as CASSQDPIYRPVNTEAFF. This chain joins TRBV4-1 and TRBJ1-1; maybe TRBD1 (5 bases). The CDR3 contains 18 residues. Trimming took off 0 bases at V and 0 bases at J, with 17 bases between the two ends. Looked up from germline, CDR1 is MGHRA and CDR2 is YSYEKL.